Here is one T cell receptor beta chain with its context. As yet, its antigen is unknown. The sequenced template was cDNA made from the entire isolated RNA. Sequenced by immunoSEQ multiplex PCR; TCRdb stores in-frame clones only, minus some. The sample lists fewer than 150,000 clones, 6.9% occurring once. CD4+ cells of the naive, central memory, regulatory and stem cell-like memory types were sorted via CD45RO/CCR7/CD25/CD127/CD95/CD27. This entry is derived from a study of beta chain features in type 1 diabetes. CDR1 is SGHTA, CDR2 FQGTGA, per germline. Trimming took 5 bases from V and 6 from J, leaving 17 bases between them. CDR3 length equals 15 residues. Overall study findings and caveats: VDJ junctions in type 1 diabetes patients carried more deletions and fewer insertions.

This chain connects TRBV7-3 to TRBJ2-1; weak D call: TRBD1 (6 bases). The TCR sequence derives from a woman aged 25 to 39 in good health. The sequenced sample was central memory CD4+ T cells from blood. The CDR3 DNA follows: TGTGCCAGCAGCCCGCTCAGGGGAGTGGGCAATGAGCAGTTCTTC. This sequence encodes CASSPLRGVGNEQFF.